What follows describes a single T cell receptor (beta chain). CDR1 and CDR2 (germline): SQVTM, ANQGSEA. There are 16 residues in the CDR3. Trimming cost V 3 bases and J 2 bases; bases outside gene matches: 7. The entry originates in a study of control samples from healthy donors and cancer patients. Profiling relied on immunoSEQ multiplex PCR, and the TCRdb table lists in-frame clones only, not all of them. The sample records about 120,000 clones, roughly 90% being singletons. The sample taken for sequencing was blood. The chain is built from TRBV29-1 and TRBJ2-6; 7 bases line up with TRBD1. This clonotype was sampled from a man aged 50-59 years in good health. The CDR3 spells CSVDDLDRAGANVLTF. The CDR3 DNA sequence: TGCAGCGTTGATGACCTTGACAGGGCTGGGGCCAACGTCCTGACTTTC. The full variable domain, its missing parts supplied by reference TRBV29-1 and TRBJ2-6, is SAVISQKPSRDICQRGTSLTIQCQVDSQVTMMFWYRQQPGQSLTLIATANQGSEATYESGFVIDKFPISRPNLTFSTLTVSNMSPEDSSIYLCSVDDLDRAGANVLTFGAGSRLTVL.